The sequence of this T cell receptor beta chain was determined in a study of blood T cells in healthy people across ages. A sample-barcoded 5' primer and a J-beta primer mix were used in a second PCR of roughly 6 to 11 cycles. TCRdb used MiXCR to reprocess the 5' RACE reads, holding one entry per CDR3 protein. The repertoire holds 450,000 to 700,000 distinct CDR3 sequences, with 27% as singletons. Study conclusions and caveats: PBMCs went unsorted, and a conclusive naive versus antigen-experienced comparison was therefore prevented.

The CDR3 covers 14 residues. Trimming removed 0 bases from V and 4 bases from J, with 10 bases in between. Germline CDR1 is LNHNV and CDR2 is YYDKDF (reference sequence). In this sample, this clonotype turned up a few times. The antigen remains unidentified. The sequence was obtained from a woman aged 70-85 years in good health. Sequenced input: blood. V and J are TRBV15 and TRBJ2-7; D is undetermined. The CDR3 nucleotides read TGTGCCACCAGCAGAGATCGGGCCCAATACGAGCAGTACTTC. It translates to CATSRDRAQYEQYF.